This is a list of T cell receptor beta chains from one sample in a study of blood T cell repertoires in COVID-19. Method: immunoSEQ multiplex PCR; TCRdb's copy keeps in-frame clones and lacks some. This table has about 140,000 clones, about 87% appearing once. The sequencing input was peripheral blood. These receptor sequences come from a human donor with COVID-19, enrolled during active disease. The donor label of this sample is uncertain. The CDR3 runs from the conserved cysteine through the conserved F or W. The order of the fields is clone size, V gene, J gene, D gene, CDR3 protein, CDR3 DNA. D genes are given only for firm matches. Only some rows state a clone size, as once, few, many or a class for expanded clones.

NA,TRBV6-5,TRBJ1-3,TRBD1,CASRMDRGPGNTIYF,TGTGCCAGCAGAATGGACAGGGGCCCGGGAAACACCATATATTTT
NA,TRBV15,TRBJ2-4,TRBD2,CATSRDVGGRFLNIQYF,TGTGCCACCAGCAGAGATGTGGGGGGGAGGTTCTTAAACATTCAGTACTTC
once,TRBV6-6,TRBJ1-2,NA,CASRTDSNYGYTF,TGTGCCAGCAGGACCGACAGTAACTATGGCTACACCTTC
many,TRBV18,TRBJ2-2,NA,CASSPSEDTGELFF,TGTGCCAGCTCACCATCAGAAGACACCGGGGAGCTGTTTTTT
NA,TRBV12-5,TRBJ1-2,NA,CASGGWGESGYGYTF,TGTGCTAGTGGGGGATGGGGGGAATCTGGCTATGGCTACACCTTC
NA,TRBV5-6,TRBJ1-5,NA,CASSLAAGRDQPQHF,TGTGCCAGCAGCTTGGCAGCAGGGAGGGATCAGCCCCAGCATTTT
NA,TRBV5-1,TRBJ2-2,TRBD2,CASSLEAGENTGELFF,TGCGCCAGCAGCTTGGAGGCGGGGGAGAACACCGGGGAGCTGTTTTTT
NA,TRBV11-2,TRBJ1-5,NA,CASSLEAIEENSNQPQHF,TGTGCCAGCAGCTTAGAGGCAATTGAGGAGAATAGCAATCAGCCCCAGCATTTT
NA,TRBV28,TRBJ1-4,TRBD1,CASSFPGQGNEKLFF,TGTGCCAGCAGTTTCCCCGGACAGGGGAATGAAAAACTGTTTTTT
NA,TRBV5-1,TRBJ1-2,TRBD1,CASSPDRGIGYTF,TGCGCCAGCAGCCCTGACAGGGGGATAGGCTACACCTTC
once,TRBV27,TRBJ2-7,NA,CASSLRSDRFYEQYF,TGTGCCAGCAGTTTGCGGAGTGACAGGTTCTACGAGCAGTACTTC
NA,TRBV7-9,TRBJ1-4,NA,CASSRTGRANEKLFF,TGTGCCAGCAGCCGAACAGGGCGCGCTAATGAAAAACTGTTTTTT
NA,TRBV18,TRBJ2-7,TRBD2,CASSPSGGTYEQYF,TGTGCCAGCTCACCTAGCGGGGGAACCTACGAGCAGTACTTC
NA,TRBV5-1,TRBJ2-3,TRBD1,CASSSADRTDTQYF,TGCGCCAGCAGCTCCGCGGACAGGACAGATACGCAGTATTTT
once,TRBV7-2,TRBJ1-3,TRBD1,CASSKFQGVGNTIYF,TGTGCCAGCAGCAAATTTCAGGGGGTTGGAAACACCATATATTTT
NA,TRBV2,TRBJ2-7,NA,CASSVGWGDRYF,TGTGCCAGCAGTGTTGGGTGGGGGGACAGGTACTTC
NA,TRBV11-3,TRBJ2-1,TRBD2,CASSSPGGSSYNEQFF,TGTGCCAGCAGCTCCCCCGGCGGGAGCTCCTACAATGAGCAGTTCTTC
NA,TRBV12-3/TRBV12-4,TRBJ1-2,TRBD1,CASTNRGTYGYTF,TGTGCCAGCACTAACAGGGGCACCTATGGCTACACCTTC
NA,TRBV11-2,TRBJ2-3,NA,CASTARGYPTDTQYF,TGTGCCAGTACTGCTCGGGGGTACCCCACAGATACGCAGTATTTT
NA,TRBV4-2,TRBJ2-7,TRBD2,CASSQDDGLATLEQYF,TGTGCCAGCAGCCAAGATGACGGACTAGCAACTTTAGAGCAGTACTTC
NA,TRBV2,TRBJ2-3,TRBD2,CASSTTSGGPDTQYF,TGTGCCAGCAGTACTACTAGCGGGGGTCCCGATACGCAGTATTTT
NA,TRBV7-9,TRBJ1-3,TRBD1,CASSLDRAGNTIYF,TGTGCCAGCAGCTTGGACAGGGCCGGAAACACCATATATTTT
NA,TRBV4-1,TRBJ1-2,NA,CASSQGVGGVIGYTF,TGCGCCAGCAGCCAAGGGGTAGGGGGGGTGATCGGCTACACCTTC
NA,TRBV9,TRBJ1-2,NA,CASSSLGGLNGYTF,TGTGCCAGCAGCAGCCTTGGGGGGTTAAATGGCTACACCTTC
NA,TRBV14,TRBJ2-3,NA,CASSPVRYTQYF,TGTGCCAGCAGCCCTGTCCGGTATACGCAGTATTTT
NA,TRBV2,TRBJ1-6,NA,CASSASGGGNSPLHF,TGTGCCAGCAGTGCATCCGGGGGTGGTAATTCACCCCTCCACTTT
NA,TRBV18,TRBJ2-3,TRBD2,CASSPKGLAGGTDTQYF,TGTGCCAGCTCACCTAAGGGACTAGCGGGGGGCACAGATACGCAGTATTTT
NA,TRBV27,TRBJ1-5,TRBD1,CASRRDRRSNQPQHF,TGTGCCAGCAGGCGGGACAGACGTAGCAATCAGCCCCAGCATTTT
once,TRBV6-6,TRBJ1-5,TRBD1,CASRDRDYSNQPQHF,TGTGCCAGCAGGGACAGGGATTATAGCAATCAGCCCCAGCATTTT
NA,TRBV29-1,TRBJ1-1,TRBD1,CSVDRDRGDAFF,TGCAGCGTTGACCGGGACAGGGGAGATGCTTTCTTT
NA,TRBV5-6,TRBJ2-3,NA,CASSLPGGGSTDTQYF,TGTGCCAGCAGCCTCCCTGGGGGGGGCAGCACAGATACGCAGTATTTT
NA,TRBV12-3/TRBV12-4,TRBJ2-1,NA,CASSFNYGEQFF,TGTGCCAGCAGTTTCAATTACGGTGAGCAGTTCTTC
NA,TRBV24-1,TRBJ1-2,NA,CATSGGEGRGYTF,TGTGCCACCAGTGGTGGAGAGGGCCGCGGCTACACCTTC
NA,TRBV7-9,TRBJ1-2,TRBD1,CASSFQGQRNYGYTF,TGTGCCAGCAGCTTCCAGGGACAGCGGAACTATGGCTACACCTTC
NA,TRBV27,TRBJ2-7,TRBD1,CASSLGTGVDEQYF,TGTGCCAGCAGTTTGGGGACAGGGGTCGACGAGCAGTACTTC
NA,TRBV19,TRBJ1-1,TRBD1,CASSMKTGVTEAFF,TGTGCCAGTAGTATGAAGACAGGGGTCACTGAAGCTTTCTTT
NA,TRBV27,TRBJ1-2,NA,CASSRGLRYGYTF,TGTGCCAGCAGTCGAGGGCTACGGTATGGCTACACCTTC
NA,TRBV7-9,TRBJ1-1,NA,CASSSLRRRGGDTEAFF,TGTGCCAGCAGCTCACTCCGTCGGCGGGGAGGTGACACTGAAGCTTTCTTT
NA,TRBV2,TRBJ1-2,NA,CASSPTPDRNYGYTF,TGTGCCAGCAGTCCAACCCCCGACCGGAACTATGGTTACACCTTC
NA,TRBV29-1,TRBJ1-2,TRBD1,CSVVGDRGRSYGYTF,TGCAGCGTTGTTGGGGACAGGGGGCGCTCCTATGGCTACACCTTC
NA,TRBV19,TRBJ1-5,NA,CASSATVNSNQPQHF,TGTGCCAGTAGTGCGACAGTCAATAGCAATCAGCCCCAGCATTTT
NA,TRBV3-1/TRBV3-2,TRBJ1-5,TRBD1,CASSLSGGGSNQPQHF,TGTGCCAGCAGCCTCTCAGGGGGCGGGAGCAATCAGCCCCAGCATTTT
NA,TRBV2,TRBJ2-5,NA,CARNGDEETQYF,TGTGCCCGTAATGGAGACGAGGAGACCCAGTACTTC
NA,TRBV5-1,TRBJ2-3,TRBD2,CASSLGTSGEPSTQYF,TGCGCCAGCAGCTTGGGGACTAGCGGTGAACCTTCTACGCAGTATTTT
NA,TRBV6-5,TRBJ1-5,NA,CASSIGTYSNQPQHF,TGTGCCAGCAGCATTGGGACATATAGCAATCAGCCCCAGCATTTT
NA,TRBV5-6,TRBJ2-1,NA,CASSLFPAGNEQFF,TGTGCCAGCAGCTTGTTCCCCGCCGGCAATGAGCAGTTCTTC
NA,TRBV11-3,TRBJ1-3,NA,CASSPTGDSGNTIYF,TGTGCCAGCAGCCCGACAGGAGATTCTGGAAACACCATATATTTT